This T cell receptor beta chain was profiled in a study of T cells in localized non-small cell lung cancer. This CDR3 comprises 13 residues. Losses at the gene ends were 3 bases for V and 8 bases for J; bases not matched to a gene: 4. In germline, CDR1 is SGHVS, CDR2 FNYEAQ. Method: immunoSEQ multiplex PCR; TCRdb's copy keeps in-frame clones and lacks some. This table has fewer than 40,000 clones, less than 80% appearing once. Sequences were derived from peripheral blood, sampled before any cancer treatment. This rearrangement joins TRBV7-6 to TRBJ1-2; 9 bases map to TRBD1. This TCR came from a male donor at least 60 years old with stage II squamous cell lung carcinoma. The DNA of the CDR3 is TGTGCCAGCAGCTTCGGGACAGGGTGGGGCTACACCTTC. Residues: CASSFGTGWGYTF. Supplemented by reference TRBV7-6 and TRBJ1-2, the full variable domain reads GAGVSQSPRYKVTKRGQDVALRCDPISGHVSLYWYRQALGQGPEFLTYFNYEAQQDKSGLPNDRFSAERPEGSISTLTIQRTEQRDSAMYRCASSFGTGWGYTFGSGTRLTVV.